Shown below are 16 T cell receptor beta chains from a single sample sequenced in a study of blood T cell repertoires in COVID-19. TCRdb keeps only in-frame clones here, not all; method: immunoSEQ multiplex PCR. The sample records around 130,000 clones, 75% to 90% being singletons. The sequencing input was peripheral blood. All receptors come from a man aged 50-59 years with active or convalescent COVID-19.

V is TRBV19 and J is TRBJ1-5, with D possibly matching TRBD1 (6 bases). The V end was cut by 7 bases, the J end by 0 bases, with 16 bases between. Germline lookup yields CDR1 LNHDA and CDR2 SQIVND (reference sequence). This CDR3 region has 16 residues. The CDR3 region has the DNA TGTGCCAGTACCCCGATCCAACAGGGTAGCAATCAGCCCCAGCATTTT. This encodes CASTPIQQGSNQPQHF.

This rearrangement joins TRBV30 to TRBJ2-2; 10 positions match TRBD2. The CDR3 consists of 15 residues. Germline assignment: CDR1 GTSNPN and CDR2 SVGIG (reference sequence). The trim removed 5 bases at V and 4 bases at J, leaving 7 bases unmatched. CDR3 nucleotides: TGTGCCTGGGAATCCGGGACTAGCGTCACCGGGGAGCTGTTTTTT. Its protein is CAWESGTSVTGELFF. The full variable domain, with the rest looked up from reference TRBV30 and TRBJ2-2, is SQTIHQWPATLVQPVGSPLSLECTVEGTSNPNLYWYRQAAGRGLQLLFYSVGIGQISSEVPQNLSASRPQDRQFILSSKKLLLSDSGFYLCAWESGTSVTGELFFGEGSRLTVL.

The chain employs TRBV27 and TRBJ1-6; 7 positions agree with TRBD1. The ends lost 3 bases at V and 5 bases at J; junction bases unmatched: 1. This CDR3 has 14 amino acids. The germline V gene encodes CDR1 MNHEY and CDR2 SMNVEV (reference sequence). As DNA, the CDR3 is TGTGCCAGCAGTTTGGACAGGAATAATTCACCCCTCCACTTT. Protein sequence: CASSLDRNNSPLHF.

V and J are TRBV15 and TRBJ2-2; D may be TRBD2 (6 bases). The CDR3 spans 16 residues. CDR1 and CDR2 from the germline V gene are LNHNV and YYDKDF (reference sequence). Trimming removed 0 bases from V and 6 bases from J, with 14 bases in between. The CDR3 DNA reads TGTGCCACCAGCAGAGAGGCGATGCGGGGAGCCGGGGAGCTGTTTTTT. Translated: CATSREAMRGAGELFF.

The chain is built from TRBV19 and TRBJ2-1; 11 bases agree with TRBD1. Trimming took 2 bases from V and 10 from J; bases not matched to a gene: 10. CDR1 and CDR2 from the germline V gene are LNHDA and SQIVND (reference sequence). This CDR3 comprises 16 residues. This CDR3 reads CASSIHRGQGVEEQFF. In DNA, the CDR3 is TGTGCCAGTAGTATACATCGGGGACAGGGGGTTGAGGAGCAGTTCTTC.

The rearrangement joins TRBV18 to TRBJ2-3, with 7 bases aligning to TRBD1. This CDR3 region has 16 residues. Per germline, CDR1 KGHSH and CDR2 LQKENI. V lost 1 base, J lost 4 bases, and 8 bases stayed unmatched. The CDR3 reads CASSPQGGAVSDTQYF. In DNA, the CDR3 is TGTGCCAGCTCACCACAAGGGGGCGCAGTATCAGATACGCAGTATTTT.

The chain has TRBV7-2 and TRBJ1-6, with D perhaps TRBD1 (6 bases). The CDR3 is 14 residues long. V lost 5 bases, J lost 5 bases, and 10 bases lay in between. The germline V gene encodes CDR1 SGHTA and CDR2 FQGNSA. The CDR3 DNA reads TGTGCCAGCAGCCAAGGGACACATAATTCACCCCTCCACTTT. This encodes CASSQGTHNSPLHF.

In DNA, the CDR3 is TGCGCCAGCAGCTTGGATCGTTTAGGGGTCGATGAAAAACTGTTTTTT. This translates into CASSLDRLGVDEKLFF. J is TRBJ1-4 and V is TRBV5-1; D perhaps matches TRBD1 (5 bases). This CDR3 region has 16 residues. In germline, CDR1 is SGHRS, CDR2 YFSETQ. The V gene lost 0 bases and the J gene lost 6 bases, with 15 bases spanning the gap.

The chain recombines TRBV6-5 with TRBJ1-2, with 7 nucleotides matching TRBD1. This CDR3 comprises 13 residues. CDR1 MNHEY and CDR2 SVGAGI come from the germline V gene. Unmatched junction bases numbered 7, after V lost 6 bases and J lost 6 bases. CDR3 protein: CASSKRQGDGYTF. The DNA of the CDR3 is TGTGCCAGCAGCAAACGACAGGGAGATGGCTACACCTTC.

This rearrangement joins TRBV29-1 to TRBJ1-1, with D uncertain. CDR1 and CDR2 from the germline V gene are SQVTM and ANQGSEA. The CDR3 consists of 15 residues. V lost 7 bases and J 4 bases, leaving 22 bases between the germline ends. CDR3 protein: CSGKNRGVAGTEAFF. The DNA of the CDR3 is TGCAGCGGCAAAAACCGCGGGGTAGCGGGCACTGAAGCTTTCTTT.

The V gene is TRBV6-5, the J gene TRBJ2-5, with a weak D call TRBD1 (5 bases). Germline assignment: CDR1 MNHEY and CDR2 SVGAGI. The CDR3 has 14 residues. Trimming cost V 10 bases and J 1 base, with 16 bases left between them. CDR3 in amino acids: CAIDRKPLQETQYF. In DNA form, the CDR3 reads TGTGCCATAGACAGAAAGCCCCTCCAAGAGACCCAGTACTTC.

J is TRBJ1-1 and V is TRBV29-1; TRBD1 agrees at 9 bases. Germline CDR1 reads SQVTM; CDR2 reads ANQGSEA. This CDR3 is built from 13 residues. The junction had 8 bases not matched to a gene; V was cut back by 7 bases and J by 5 bases. The CDR3 is CSAVWTGVTEAFF. CDR3 nucleotide sequence: TGCAGCGCCGTATGGACAGGGGTTACTGAAGCTTTCTTT.

This sequence joins TRBV9 and TRBJ2-1; D perhaps matches TRBD2 (6 bases). CDR3 length: 14 residues. Germline V gene sequence: CDR1 SGDLS, CDR2 YYNGEE. Trimming cost V 4 bases and J 5 bases, with 13 bases left between them. The CDR3 loop is CASSTGVPHNEQFF. The CDR3 DNA follows: TGTGCCAGCAGCACGGGGGTTCCCCACAATGAGCAGTTCTTC.

The count of this clone is one. This CDR3 reads CASSESAGYNEQFF. CDR3 sequence (DNA): TGTGCCAGCAGTGAATCGGCAGGGTACAATGAGCAGTTCTTC. V usage is TRBV25-1 and J usage is TRBJ2-1; the D gene is possibly TRBD1 (5 bases). Germline-derived CDR1 and CDR2 are MGHDK and SYGVNS. The V and J ends lost 1 base and 4 bases respectively, with 8 bases between them. The CDR3 has 14 amino acids.

The J gene is TRBJ1-6, the V gene TRBV6-1; D gene uncertain. CDR3 length: 19 amino acids. Trimming pared 4 bases from V and 1 base from J, leaving 20 bases between. Germline V gives CDR1 MNHNS, CDR2 SASEGT. The CDR3 DNA follows: TGTGCCAGCAGTGTGAATCTCGTGCCAGGAGGTTCCTATAATTCACCCCTCCACTTT. Translating it yields CASSVNLVPGGSYNSPLHF.

This chain joins TRBV18 and TRBJ1-1, with 7 bases aligning to TRBD1. Germline-derived CDR1 and CDR2 are KGHSH and LQKENI. This CDR3 spans 15 amino acids. With 1 base clipped from V and 0 bases from J, the junction kept 2 bases outside the gene matches. The CDR3, as DNA: TGTGCCAGCTCACCACAGGGACAGCTGAACACTGAAGCTTTCTTT. It codes for CASSPQGQLNTEAFF.